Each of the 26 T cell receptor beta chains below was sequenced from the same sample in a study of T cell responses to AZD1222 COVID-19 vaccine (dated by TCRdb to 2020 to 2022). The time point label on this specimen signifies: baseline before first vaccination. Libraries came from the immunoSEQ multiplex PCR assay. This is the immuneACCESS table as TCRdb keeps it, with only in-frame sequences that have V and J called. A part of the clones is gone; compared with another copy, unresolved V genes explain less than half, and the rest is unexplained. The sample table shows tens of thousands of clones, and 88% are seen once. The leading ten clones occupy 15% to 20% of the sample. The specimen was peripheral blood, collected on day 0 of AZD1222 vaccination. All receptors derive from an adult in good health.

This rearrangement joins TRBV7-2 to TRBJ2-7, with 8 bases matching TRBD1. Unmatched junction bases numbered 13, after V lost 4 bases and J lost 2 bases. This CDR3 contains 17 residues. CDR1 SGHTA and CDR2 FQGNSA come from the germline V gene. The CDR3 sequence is CASSWIQTGDDPYEQYF. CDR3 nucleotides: TGTGCCAGCAGCTGGATTCAGACAGGGGACGACCCCTACGAGCAGTACTTC.

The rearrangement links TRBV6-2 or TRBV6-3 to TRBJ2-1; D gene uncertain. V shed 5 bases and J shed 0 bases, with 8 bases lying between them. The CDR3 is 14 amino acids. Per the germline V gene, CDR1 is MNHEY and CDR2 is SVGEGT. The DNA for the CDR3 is TGTGCCAGCAGTGGACCTCCCTCCTACAATGAGCAGTTCTTC. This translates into CASSGPPSYNEQFF.

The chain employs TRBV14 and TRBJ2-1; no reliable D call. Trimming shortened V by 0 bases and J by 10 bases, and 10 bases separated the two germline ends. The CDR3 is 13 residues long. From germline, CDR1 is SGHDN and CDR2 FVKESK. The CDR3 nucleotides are TGTGCCAGCAGCCAAGATGAAGGGTCAGAGCAGTTCTTC. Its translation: CASSQDEGSEQFF.

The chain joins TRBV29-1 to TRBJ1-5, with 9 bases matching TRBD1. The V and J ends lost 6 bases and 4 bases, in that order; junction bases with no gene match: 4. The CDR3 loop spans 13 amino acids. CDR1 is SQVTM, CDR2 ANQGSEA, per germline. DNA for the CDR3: TGCAGCGTGAGGGACAGGGTAAATCAGCCCCAGCATTTT. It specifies CSVRDRVNQPQHF.

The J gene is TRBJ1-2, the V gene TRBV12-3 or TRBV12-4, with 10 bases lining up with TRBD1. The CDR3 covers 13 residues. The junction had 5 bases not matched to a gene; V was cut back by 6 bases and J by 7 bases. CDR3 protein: CASRRQGALGYTF. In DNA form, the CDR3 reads TGTGCCAGCAGAAGACAGGGGGCGCTTGGCTACACCTTC.

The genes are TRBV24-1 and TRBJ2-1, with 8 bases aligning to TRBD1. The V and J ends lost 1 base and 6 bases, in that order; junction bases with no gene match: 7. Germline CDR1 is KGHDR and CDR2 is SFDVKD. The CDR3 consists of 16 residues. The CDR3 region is CATSDFTTGVSNEQFF. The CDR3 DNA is TGTGCCACCAGTGATTTTACGACAGGGGTAAGCAATGAGCAGTTCTTC.

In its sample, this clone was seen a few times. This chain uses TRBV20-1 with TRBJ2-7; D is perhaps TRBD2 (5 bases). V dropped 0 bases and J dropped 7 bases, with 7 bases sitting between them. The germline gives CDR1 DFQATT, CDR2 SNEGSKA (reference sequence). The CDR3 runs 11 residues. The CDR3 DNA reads TGCAGTGCTAGAGATCGGAGGGAGCAGTACTTC. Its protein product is CSARDRREQYF.

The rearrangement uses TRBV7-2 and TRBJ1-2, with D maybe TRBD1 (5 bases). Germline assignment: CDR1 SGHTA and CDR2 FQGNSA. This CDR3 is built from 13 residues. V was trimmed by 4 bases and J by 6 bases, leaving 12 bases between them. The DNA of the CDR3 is TGTGCCAGCAGCTCTTATTCGGGGGATGGCTACACCTTC. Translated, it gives CASSSYSGDGYTF.

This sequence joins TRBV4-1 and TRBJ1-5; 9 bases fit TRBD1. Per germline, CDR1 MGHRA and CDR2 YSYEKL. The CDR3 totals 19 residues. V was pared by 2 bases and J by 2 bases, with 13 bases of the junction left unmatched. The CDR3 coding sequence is TGCGCCAGCAGCCAAACTACCGGACAGGGGTGGATTGGCAATCAGCCCCAGCATTTT. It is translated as CASSQTTGQGWIGNQPQHF.

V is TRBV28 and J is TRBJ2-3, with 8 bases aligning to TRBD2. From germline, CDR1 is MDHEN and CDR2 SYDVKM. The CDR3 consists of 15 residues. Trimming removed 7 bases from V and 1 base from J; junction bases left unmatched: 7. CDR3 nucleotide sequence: TGTGCCAGCAATGGTCCGGGACTAGGCACAGATACGCAGTATTTT. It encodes CASNGPGLGTDTQYF.

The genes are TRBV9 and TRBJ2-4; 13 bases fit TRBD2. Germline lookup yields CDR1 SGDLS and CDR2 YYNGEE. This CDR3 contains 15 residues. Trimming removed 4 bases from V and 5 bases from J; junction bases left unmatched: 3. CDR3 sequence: CASSYGLAGENIQYF. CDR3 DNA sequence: TGTGCCAGCAGCTACGGACTAGCGGGGGAAAACATTCAGTACTTC.

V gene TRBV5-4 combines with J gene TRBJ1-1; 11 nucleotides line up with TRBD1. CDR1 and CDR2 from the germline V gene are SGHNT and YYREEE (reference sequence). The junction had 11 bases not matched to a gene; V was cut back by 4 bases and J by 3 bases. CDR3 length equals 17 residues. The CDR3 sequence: CASSGGGRDRGYTEAFF. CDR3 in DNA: TGTGCCAGCAGCGGGGGAGGCCGGGACAGGGGGTACACTGAAGCTTTCTTT. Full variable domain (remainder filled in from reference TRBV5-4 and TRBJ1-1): ETGVTQSPTHLIKTRGQQVTLRCSSQSGHNTVSWYQQALGQGPQFIFQYYREEENGRGNFPPRFSGLQFPNYSSELNVNALELDDSALYLCASSGGGRDRGYTEAFFGQGTRLTVV.

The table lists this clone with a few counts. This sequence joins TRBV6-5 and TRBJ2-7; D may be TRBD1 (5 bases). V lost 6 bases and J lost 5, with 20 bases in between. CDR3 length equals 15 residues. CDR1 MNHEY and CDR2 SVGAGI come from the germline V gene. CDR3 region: CASSHDRLGSHEQYF. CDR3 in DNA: TGTGCCAGCAGCCACGACAGACTCGGTTCCCACGAGCAGTACTTC.

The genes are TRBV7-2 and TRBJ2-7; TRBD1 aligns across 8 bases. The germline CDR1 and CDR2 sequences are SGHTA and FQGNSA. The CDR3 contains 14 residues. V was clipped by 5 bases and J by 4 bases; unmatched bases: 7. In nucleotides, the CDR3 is TGTGCCAGCAGCACAGACAGGGGTAATTACGAGCAGTACTTC. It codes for CASSTDRGNYEQYF.

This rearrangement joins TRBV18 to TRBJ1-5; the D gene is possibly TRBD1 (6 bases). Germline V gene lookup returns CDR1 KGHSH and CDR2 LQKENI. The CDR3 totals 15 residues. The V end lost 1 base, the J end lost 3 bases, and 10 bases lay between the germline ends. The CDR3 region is CASSPHDRFNQPQHF. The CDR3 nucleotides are TGTGCCAGCTCACCACACGACAGGTTCAATCAGCCCCAGCATTTT.

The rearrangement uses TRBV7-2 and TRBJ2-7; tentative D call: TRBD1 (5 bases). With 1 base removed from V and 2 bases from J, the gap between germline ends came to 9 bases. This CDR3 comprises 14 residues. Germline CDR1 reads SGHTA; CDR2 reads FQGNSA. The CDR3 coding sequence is TGTGCCAGCAGCTTAGGTAGGGGTACCTACGAGCAGTACTTC. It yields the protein CASSLGRGTYEQYF. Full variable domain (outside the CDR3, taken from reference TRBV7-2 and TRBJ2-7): GAGVSQSPSNKVTEKGKDVELRCDPISGHTALYWYRQSLGQGLEFLIYFQGNSAPDKSGLPSDRFSAERTGGSVSTLTIQRTQQEDSAVYLCASSLGRGTYEQYFGPGTRLTVT.

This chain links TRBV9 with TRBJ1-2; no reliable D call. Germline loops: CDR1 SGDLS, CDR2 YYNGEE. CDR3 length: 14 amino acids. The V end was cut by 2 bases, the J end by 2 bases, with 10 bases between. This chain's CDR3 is CASSVRGTNYGYTF. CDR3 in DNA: TGTGCCAGCAGCGTTCGGGGAACCAACTATGGCTACACCTTC. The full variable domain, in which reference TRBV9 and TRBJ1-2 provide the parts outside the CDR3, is DSGVTQTPKHLITATGQRVTLRCSPRSGDLSVYWYQQSLDQGLQFLIQYYNGEERAKGNILERFSAQQFPDLHSELNLSSLELGDSALYFCASSVRGTNYGYTFGSGTRLTVV.

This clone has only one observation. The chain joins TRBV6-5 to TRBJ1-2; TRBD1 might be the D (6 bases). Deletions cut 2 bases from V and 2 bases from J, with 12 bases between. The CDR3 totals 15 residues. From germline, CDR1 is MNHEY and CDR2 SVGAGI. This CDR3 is CASSYGGGRNYGYTF. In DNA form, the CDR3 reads TGTGCCAGCAGTTACGGGGGGGGCCGAAACTATGGCTACACCTTC.

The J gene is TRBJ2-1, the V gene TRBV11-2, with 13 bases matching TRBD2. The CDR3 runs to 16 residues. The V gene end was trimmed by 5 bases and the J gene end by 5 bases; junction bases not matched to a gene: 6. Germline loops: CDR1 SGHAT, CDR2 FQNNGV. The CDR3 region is CASSPRLAGGNNEQFF. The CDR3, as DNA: TGTGCCAGCAGCCCGAGACTAGCGGGGGGAAACAATGAGCAGTTCTTC.

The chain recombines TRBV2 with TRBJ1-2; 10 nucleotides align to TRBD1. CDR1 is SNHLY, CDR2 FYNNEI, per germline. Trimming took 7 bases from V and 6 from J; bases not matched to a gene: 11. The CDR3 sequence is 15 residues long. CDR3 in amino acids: CASTWGQGFGDGYTF. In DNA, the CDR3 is TGTGCCAGCACTTGGGGACAGGGGTTTGGGGATGGCTACACCTTC.

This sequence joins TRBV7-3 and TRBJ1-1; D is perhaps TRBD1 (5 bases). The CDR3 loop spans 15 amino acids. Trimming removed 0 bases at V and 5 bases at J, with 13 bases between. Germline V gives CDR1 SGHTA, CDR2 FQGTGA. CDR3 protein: CASSLTRGERTEAFF. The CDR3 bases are TGTGCCAGCAGCTTAACGCGAGGGGAGAGGACTGAAGCTTTCTTT.

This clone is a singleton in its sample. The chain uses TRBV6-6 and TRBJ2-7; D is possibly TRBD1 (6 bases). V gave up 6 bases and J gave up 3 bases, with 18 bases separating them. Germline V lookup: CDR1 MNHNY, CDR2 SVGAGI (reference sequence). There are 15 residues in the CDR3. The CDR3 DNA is TGTGCCAGCAGCGAGCCGGCTATAGGGGGCTACGAGCAGTACTTC. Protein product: CASSEPAIGGYEQYF.

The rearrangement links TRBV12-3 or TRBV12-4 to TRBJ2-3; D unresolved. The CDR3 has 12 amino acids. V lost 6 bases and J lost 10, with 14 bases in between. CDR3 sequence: CASSLGFGSQYF. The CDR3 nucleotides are TGTGCCAGCAGCCTTGGTTTCGGTTCGCAGTATTTT.

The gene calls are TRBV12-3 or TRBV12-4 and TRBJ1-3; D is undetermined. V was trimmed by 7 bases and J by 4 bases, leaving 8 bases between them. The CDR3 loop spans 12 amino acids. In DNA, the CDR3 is TGTGCCAGCAAGGAGGCGGGAAACACCATATATTTT. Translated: CASKEAGNTIYF.

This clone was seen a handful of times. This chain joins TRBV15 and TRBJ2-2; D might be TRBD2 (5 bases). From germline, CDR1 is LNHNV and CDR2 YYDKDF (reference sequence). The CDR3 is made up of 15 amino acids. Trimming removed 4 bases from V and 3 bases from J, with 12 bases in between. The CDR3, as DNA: TGTGCCACCAGCAAAGGCGGGTTGGACACCGGGGAGCTGTTTTTT. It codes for CATSKGGLDTGELFF.

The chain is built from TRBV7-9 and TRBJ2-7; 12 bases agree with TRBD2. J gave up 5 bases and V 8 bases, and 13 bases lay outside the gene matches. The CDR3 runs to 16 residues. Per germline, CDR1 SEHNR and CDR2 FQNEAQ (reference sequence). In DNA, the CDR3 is TGTGCCAGCTCCTCCTACCTAGCGGGAGGGATGCACGAGCAGTACTTC. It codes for CASSSYLAGGMHEQYF.